This TCR beta chain derives from a study of blood T cell repertoires in COVID-19. Study overall: Samples of COVID-19 (acute and convalescent) were obtained from the United States, Italy and Spain.

Everyone who took part was 18 to 89 years old, and they came from about two dozen US areas. Self-reported history from a screening survey and questionnaire set each donor's cohort. Within 2 weeks before study entry, exposed participants met a COVID-19 case. Data came from immunoSEQ multiplex PCR; TCRdb stores just in-frame clones and leaves some out. This table has roughly 150,000 clones, approximately 80% appearing once. The CDR3 sequence is 12 residues long. V was cut by 5 bases and J by 5 bases, with 7 bases left in between. Germline V gene lookup returns CDR1 GTSNPN and CDR2 SVGIG (reference sequence).

The receptor comes from a man in his 70s who had been exposed to COVID-19. The chain links TRBV30 to TRBJ1-6; D gene ambiguous. The sequencing input was PBMCs or T cells enriched from blood (not recorded which). The CDR3 protein is CAWSSDNSPLHF. CDR3 DNA: TGTGCCTGGTCGAGCGATAATTCACCCCTCCACTTT.